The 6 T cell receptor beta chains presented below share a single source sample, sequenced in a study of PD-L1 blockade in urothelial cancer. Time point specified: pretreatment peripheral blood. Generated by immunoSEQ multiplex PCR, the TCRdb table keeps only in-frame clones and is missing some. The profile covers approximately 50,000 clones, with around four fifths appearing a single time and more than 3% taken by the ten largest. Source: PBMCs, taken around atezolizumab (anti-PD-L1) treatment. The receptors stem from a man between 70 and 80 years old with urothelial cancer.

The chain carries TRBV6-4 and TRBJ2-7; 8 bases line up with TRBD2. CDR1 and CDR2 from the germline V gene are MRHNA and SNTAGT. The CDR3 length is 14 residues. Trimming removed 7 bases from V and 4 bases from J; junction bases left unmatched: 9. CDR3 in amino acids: CASMKAGAFYEQYF. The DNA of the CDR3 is TGTGCCAGCATGAAAGCGGGGGCATTTTACGAGCAGTACTTC.

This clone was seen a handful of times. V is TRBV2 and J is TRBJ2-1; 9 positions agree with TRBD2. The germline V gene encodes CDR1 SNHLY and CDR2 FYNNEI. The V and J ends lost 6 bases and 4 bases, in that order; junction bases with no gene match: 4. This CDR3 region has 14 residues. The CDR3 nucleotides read TGTGCCAGCAGCCCTAGCGGGGAATACAATGAGCAGTTCTTC. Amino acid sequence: CASSPSGEYNEQFF.

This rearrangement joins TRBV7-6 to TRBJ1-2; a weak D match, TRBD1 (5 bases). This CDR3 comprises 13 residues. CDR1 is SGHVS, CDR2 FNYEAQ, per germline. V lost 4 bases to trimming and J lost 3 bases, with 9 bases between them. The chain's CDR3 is CASSYDSHYGYTF. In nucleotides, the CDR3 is TGTGCCAGCAGCTACGACAGCCACTATGGCTACACCTTC.

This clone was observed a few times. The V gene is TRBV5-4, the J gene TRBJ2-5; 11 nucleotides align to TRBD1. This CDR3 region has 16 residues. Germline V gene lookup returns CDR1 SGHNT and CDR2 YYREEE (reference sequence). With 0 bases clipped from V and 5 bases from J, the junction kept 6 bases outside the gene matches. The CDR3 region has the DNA TGTGCCAGCAGCTTGGCCCGGACAGGGGGCGGGGAGACCCAGTACTTC. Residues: CASSLARTGGGETQYF.

CDR3 loop: CASSPDRGGGQPQHF. The DNA for the CDR3 is TGTGCCAGCAGTCCCGACAGGGGTGGCGGTCAGCCCCAGCATTTT. The chain carries TRBV2 and TRBJ1-5, with 8 bases lining up with TRBD1. Germline V gene data show CDR1 as SNHLY and CDR2 as FYNNEI. J gave up 6 bases and V 5 bases, and 9 bases lay outside the gene matches. This CDR3 region has 15 residues.

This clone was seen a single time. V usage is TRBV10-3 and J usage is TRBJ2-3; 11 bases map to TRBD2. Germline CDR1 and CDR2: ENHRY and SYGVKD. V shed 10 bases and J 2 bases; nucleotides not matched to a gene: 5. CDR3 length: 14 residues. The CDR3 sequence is CATRLAGITDTQYF. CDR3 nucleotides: TGTGCCACCCGACTAGCGGGGATCACAGATACGCAGTATTTT.